This is a list of T cell receptor beta chains from one sample in a study of blood T cell repertoires in COVID-19. Using immunoSEQ multiplex PCR, the repertoire was profiled, and TCRdb retains in-frame clones only, with some absent. The repertoire includes about 120,000 clones, approximately 87% of them detected once, and 2% to 2.5% sits in the top ten. The sequencing sample was made of peripheral blood. Every receptor here comes from a man aged 25-40 years with acute or convalescent COVID-19. The CDR3 runs from the conserved cysteine through the conserved F or W. The order of the fields is D gene, clone size, V gene, CDR3 length, J gene, CDR3 DNA, CDR3 protein. The D gene is left open where the match is weak. The size entry is marked missing in some rows and otherwise reads once, few, many or a size class.

TRBD1	NA	TRBV6-5	14	TRBJ1-2	TGTGCCAGCAGACCCACCGACAGGGGCTATGGCTACACCTTC	CASRPTDRGYGYTF
TRBD1	NA	TRBV6-1	13	TRBJ1-2	TGTGCCAGCAGTATGACAGGGGACTATGGCTACACCTTC	CASSMTGDYGYTF
TRBD1	NA	TRBV4-1	17	TRBJ2-7	TGCGCCAGCAGCCAAGAGGTGGGAGACAGGGGGTTTTACGAGCAGTACTTC	CASSQEVGDRGFYEQYF
TRBD1	NA	TRBV7-9	16	TRBJ1-2	TGTGCCAGCAGCCTCACCATGACAGGGGGGAACTATGGCTACACCTTC	CASSLTMTGGNYGYTF
NA	few	TRBV7-2	15	TRBJ2-1	TGTGCCAGCAGCCAAGGGGCAGGCTCCTACAATGAGCAGTTCTTC	CASSQGAGSYNEQFF
NA	NA	TRBV6-4	13	TRBJ2-2	TGTGCCAGCAGTGACTACTCGGGCGGGGAGCTGTTTTTT	CASSDYSGGELFF
TRBD2	NA	TRBV12-3/TRBV12-4	13	TRBJ2-1	TGTGCCAGCAGGGGGACTAGCGGGTTCGAGCAGTTCTTC	CASRGTSGFEQFF
NA	NA	TRBV14	13	TRBJ1-1	TGTGCCAGCAGCCTACAGGGGAACACTGAAGCTTTCTTT	CASSLQGNTEAFF
TRBD1	NA	TRBV6-2/TRBV6-3	14	TRBJ1-2	TGTGCCAGCAGTTACGGACAGGGGGTCTATGGCTACACCTTC	CASSYGQGVYGYTF
NA	NA	TRBV4-2	18	TRBJ2-6	TGTGCCAGCAGCCAAGATACGGGACTCCTCTCTGGGGCCAACGTCCTGACTTTC	CASSQDTGLLSGANVLTF
TRBD1	NA	TRBV3-1/TRBV3-2	13	TRBJ1-5	TGTGCCAGCAGCCAAACAGGGGTTCAGCCCCAGCATTTT	CASSQTGVQPQHF
NA	NA	TRBV5-1	13	TRBJ2-5	TGCGCCAGCAGCTTGGACCGGGGGGAGACCCAGTACTTC	CASSLDRGETQYF
TRBD1	NA	TRBV27	16	TRBJ1-1	TGTGCCAGCAGTCCCCCCTGGGACAGGTTGAACACTGAAGCTTTCTTT	CASSPPWDRLNTEAFF
TRBD2	NA	TRBV10-3	16	TRBJ2-3	TGTGCCATCAGTGAGTCGTCTAGCGGGACAACAGATACGCAGTATTTT	CAISESSSGTTDTQYF
NA	NA	TRBV2	13	TRBJ2-5	TGTGCCACCACGACTGGGGCCGGAGAGACCCAGTACTTC	CATTTGAGETQYF
TRBD1	NA	TRBV7-2	15	TRBJ1-4	TGTGCCAGCAGCCCGGACAGGGCAACTAATGAAAAACTGTTTTTT	CASSPDRATNEKLFF
TRBD2	NA	TRBV10-1	13	TRBJ2-1	TGCGCCAGCAGTGAGGGACTAGCGGGAGATAGGTTCTTC	CASSEGLAGDRFF
TRBD2	NA	TRBV5-5	16	TRBJ2-2	TGTGCCAGCAGCTTCCTAGCCCGGGAGGTGGGGAAGGAGCTGTTTTTT	CASSFLAREVGKELFF
NA	NA	TRBV30	13	TRBJ1-2	TGTGCCTGGAGGTGGACAGCCGGTGGAGGCTACACCTTC	CAWRWTAGGGYTF
TRBD2	NA	TRBV30	16	TRBJ2-5	TGTGCCTGGAGTCAGCTAGCGGGGTGGGACCAAGAGACCCAGTACTTC	CAWSQLAGWDQETQYF
TRBD2	NA	TRBV6-4	17	TRBJ2-3	TGTGCCAGCAGTGACTCGAGTACTAGCGGGGGCACAGATACGCAGTATTTT	CASSDSSTSGGTDTQYF
NA	once	TRBV2	14	TRBJ2-3	TGTGCCAGCAGGGCCGGGACTCTCACAGATACGCAGTATTTT	CASRAGTLTDTQYF
NA	few	TRBV7-2	15	TRBJ2-1	TGTGCCAGCAGCTTAACACGGAGCCATTACAATGAGCAGTTCTTC	CASSLTRSHYNEQFF
TRBD2	once	TRBV10-3	17	TRBJ2-3	TGTGCCATCAGATCTGGGAGCGGGACTAAGCCGGGGGATACGCAGTATTTT	CAIRSGSGTKPGDTQYF